The present entry profiles one T cell receptor (beta chain) with its context. Its matching antigen is unknown. This sample is part of a study of shared clonotypes between healthy human individuals. Overall study context: Each donor's CD8 memory used one plate, CD8 naive two, each CD4 subset three. Study results and caveats: It was observed that about 5% of naive CD4 clonotypes were shared across several donors. Estimated richness was generally greater in naive than memory subsets.

Some clones are missing from TCRdb's copy, which holds only in-frame ones; the method was immunoSEQ multiplex PCR. The sample has under 2.5 million clones; around 92% are singletons. The CDR3 extends over 14 amino acids. Looked up from germline, CDR1 is KGHSH and CDR2 is LQKENI. V dropped 6 bases and J dropped 4; count of bases not matched to a gene: 6. This TCR derives from a young man in good health. Some clones in this sample may be carry-over from other donors' samples. The sequenced sample was naive CD4+ T cells from PBMCs. Subset meaning: CD45RA+ positively selected. The chain is built from TRBV18 and TRBJ2-7; 10 positions match TRBD1. The CDR3 loop is CASSRDRGQYEQYF. CDR3 coding DNA: TGTGCCAGCTCTCGAGACAGGGGGCAGTACGAGCAGTACTTC.